This entry concerns a single T cell receptor (beta chain). Its target is not known. A second PCR of roughly 7 to 11 cycles used a sample-barcoded 5' primer and a J-beta primer mix. Each of the cDNA molecules was tagged by a template-switch adaptor with 12 random nucleotides. TCRdb recomputed calls from the 5' RACE reads with MiXCR, one row per CDR3 protein. The sample has around 1,700,000 distinct CDR3 sequences; 28% are singletons. This sample is part of a study of blood T cells in healthy people across ages. For the study at large: In model experiments, template switching was able to capture about one barcoded beta molecule for every two T cells that were present.

Regarding the study as a whole: Roughly linear declines in TCR beta diversity per million T cells occurred with age. Estimates of total diversity, which came from one million sequenced T cells, were considered to be underestimates.

The junction had 5 bases not matched to a gene; V was cut back by 6 bases and J by 4 bases. Germline V gives CDR1 WNHNN, CDR2 SYGVQD (reference sequence). The CDR3 has 14 residues. The V call is TRBV10-1, the J call TRBJ2-2; 7 bases match TRBD1. The source material was blood. This receptor was identified in a woman aged 25 to 39 in good health. CDR3 residues: CASSPDRTTGELFF. The CDR3 nucleotides read TGCGCCAGCAGCCCGGACAGGACCACCGGGGAGCTGTTTTTT.